Listed below are T cell receptor beta chains from one sample, sequenced in a study of CD8 T cells in Susac syndrome. TCRdb recomputed calls from the immunoSEQ multiplex PCR reads with MiXCR, one row per CDR3 protein. The profile covers fewer than 200,000 distinct CDR3 sequences, with about 93% appearing a single time and 0.095% to 0.12% taken by the ten largest. Specimen: CD4+ T cells from PBMCs. Receptor source: a human donor in good health. Both conserved end residues are part of each CDR3. A D gene is named only where the DNA matches it firmly.

D gene	V gene	J gene	CDR3 protein	CDR3 DNA
TRBD2	TRBV24-1	TRBJ2-3	CATSELAGGRTDTQYF	TGTGCCACCAGTGAGCTAGCGGGGGGCCGCACAGATACGCAGTATTTT
TRBD2	TRBV5-4	TRBJ2-7	CASSFGAGLGYEQYF	TGTGCCAGCAGCTTCGGGGCGGGACTAGGCTACGAGCAGTACTTC
-	TRBV3-1	TRBJ1-3	CASSQSRTGVSGNTIYF	TGTGCCAGCAGCCAGTCGCGTACGGGTGTATCTGGAAACACCATATATTTT
TRBD1	TRBV28	TRBJ1-5	CASSFGRGYQPQHF	TGTGCCAGCAGTTTCGGCAGGGGGTATCAGCCCCAGCATTTT
-	TRBV13	TRBJ2-1	CASSSRLTSEQFF	TGTGCCAGCAGCTCACGTTTGACAAGTGAGCAGTTCTTC
-	TRBV3-1	TRBJ2-1	CASSQGAGIPNEQFF	TGTGCCAGCAGCCAAGGTGCAGGGATCCCCAATGAGCAGTTCTTC
-	TRBV20-1	TRBJ2-2	CSARWAGLTGELFF	TGCAGCGCAAGGTGGGCAGGGCTGACCGGGGAGCTGTTTTTT
-	TRBV7-2	TRBJ1-2	CASSAGSRGYTF	TGTGCCAGCAGCGCAGGGAGTAGGGGCTACACCTTC
-	TRBV6-5	TRBJ1-6	CASSYSIRPGNNSPLHF	TGTGCCAGCAGTTACTCGATACGGCCAGGGAATAATTCACCCCTCCACTTT
-	TRBV7-2	TRBJ2-5	CASSQTGTAQETQYF	TGTGCCAGCAGCCAGACCGGGACGGCTCAAGAGACCCAGTACTTC
-	TRBV7-2	TRBJ1-2	CASSPAGQNYGYTF	TGTGCCAGCAGCCCAGCCGGACAGAACTATGGCTACACCTTC
-	TRBV19	TRBJ1-5	CASSIGGQGKQPQHF	TGTGCCAGTAGTATAGGCGGTCAGGGAAAGCAGCCCCAGCATTTT